These 2 T cell receptor beta chains came from one sample sequenced in a study of blood T cell repertoires in COVID-19. The method was immunoSEQ multiplex PCR; TCRdb's version includes in-frame clones alone and lacks a portion of them. This sample carries approximately 200,000 clones, around 88% of them seen once, and the ten largest clones take about 4.1%. The sequencing sample was made of peripheral blood. These receptors were collected from a woman in her 30s with acute or convalescent COVID-19.

For this clone: The sample has other DNA sequences that encode this CDR3 too. The rearrangement links TRBV5-1 to TRBJ1-1, with D perhaps matching TRBD1 (6 bases). The CDR3 consists of 14 residues. Trimming left V 4 bases short and J 3 bases short, with 13 bases between. Germline CDR1 and CDR2: SGHRS and YFSETQ. Here the CDR3 DNA reads TGCGCCAGCAGCGCACAGGGTTCAGACACTGAAGCTTTCTTT. It codes for CASSAQGSDTEAFF.

The chain is built from TRBV3-1 (or the pseudogene TRBV3-2) and TRBJ2-1, with 12 bases aligning to TRBD2. Per the germline V gene, CDR1 is LGHDT and CDR2 is YNNKEL (reference sequence). Unmatched junction bases numbered 9, after V lost 3 bases and J lost 15 bases. This CDR3 comprises 14 residues. In DNA, the CDR3 is TGTGCCAGCAGCCATCTTACTAGCGGGAGGTCGCTGTTCTTC. This encodes CASSHLTSGRSLFF.